The source of this T cell receptor (beta chain) is a study of T cell clonality in common variable immunodeficiency. The CDR3 loop spans 14 amino acids. Germline loops: CDR1 SGHNT, CDR2 YYREEE (reference sequence). V dropped 1 base and J dropped 7 bases, with 14 bases sitting between them. Profiled with immunoSEQ multiplex PCR; TCRdb holds only in-frame clones, not every one. The sample contains under 50,000 clones, none of them singletons. This clone was counted ten times or more. Read coverage stops 3 residues before the CDR3 terminus; the germline J gene supplies the remainder. This clonotype was sampled from a person aged 18 to 70 in good health. The V call is TRBV5-4, the J call TRBJ1-1; D uncertain. The sample consisted of peripheral blood mononuclear cells. The covered CDR3 bases are TGTGCCAGCAGCTTGCCCTTTACTGAGGGTGAA. Amino acids: CASSLPFTEGE. The full-length CDR3 reads as CASSLPFTEGEAFF.